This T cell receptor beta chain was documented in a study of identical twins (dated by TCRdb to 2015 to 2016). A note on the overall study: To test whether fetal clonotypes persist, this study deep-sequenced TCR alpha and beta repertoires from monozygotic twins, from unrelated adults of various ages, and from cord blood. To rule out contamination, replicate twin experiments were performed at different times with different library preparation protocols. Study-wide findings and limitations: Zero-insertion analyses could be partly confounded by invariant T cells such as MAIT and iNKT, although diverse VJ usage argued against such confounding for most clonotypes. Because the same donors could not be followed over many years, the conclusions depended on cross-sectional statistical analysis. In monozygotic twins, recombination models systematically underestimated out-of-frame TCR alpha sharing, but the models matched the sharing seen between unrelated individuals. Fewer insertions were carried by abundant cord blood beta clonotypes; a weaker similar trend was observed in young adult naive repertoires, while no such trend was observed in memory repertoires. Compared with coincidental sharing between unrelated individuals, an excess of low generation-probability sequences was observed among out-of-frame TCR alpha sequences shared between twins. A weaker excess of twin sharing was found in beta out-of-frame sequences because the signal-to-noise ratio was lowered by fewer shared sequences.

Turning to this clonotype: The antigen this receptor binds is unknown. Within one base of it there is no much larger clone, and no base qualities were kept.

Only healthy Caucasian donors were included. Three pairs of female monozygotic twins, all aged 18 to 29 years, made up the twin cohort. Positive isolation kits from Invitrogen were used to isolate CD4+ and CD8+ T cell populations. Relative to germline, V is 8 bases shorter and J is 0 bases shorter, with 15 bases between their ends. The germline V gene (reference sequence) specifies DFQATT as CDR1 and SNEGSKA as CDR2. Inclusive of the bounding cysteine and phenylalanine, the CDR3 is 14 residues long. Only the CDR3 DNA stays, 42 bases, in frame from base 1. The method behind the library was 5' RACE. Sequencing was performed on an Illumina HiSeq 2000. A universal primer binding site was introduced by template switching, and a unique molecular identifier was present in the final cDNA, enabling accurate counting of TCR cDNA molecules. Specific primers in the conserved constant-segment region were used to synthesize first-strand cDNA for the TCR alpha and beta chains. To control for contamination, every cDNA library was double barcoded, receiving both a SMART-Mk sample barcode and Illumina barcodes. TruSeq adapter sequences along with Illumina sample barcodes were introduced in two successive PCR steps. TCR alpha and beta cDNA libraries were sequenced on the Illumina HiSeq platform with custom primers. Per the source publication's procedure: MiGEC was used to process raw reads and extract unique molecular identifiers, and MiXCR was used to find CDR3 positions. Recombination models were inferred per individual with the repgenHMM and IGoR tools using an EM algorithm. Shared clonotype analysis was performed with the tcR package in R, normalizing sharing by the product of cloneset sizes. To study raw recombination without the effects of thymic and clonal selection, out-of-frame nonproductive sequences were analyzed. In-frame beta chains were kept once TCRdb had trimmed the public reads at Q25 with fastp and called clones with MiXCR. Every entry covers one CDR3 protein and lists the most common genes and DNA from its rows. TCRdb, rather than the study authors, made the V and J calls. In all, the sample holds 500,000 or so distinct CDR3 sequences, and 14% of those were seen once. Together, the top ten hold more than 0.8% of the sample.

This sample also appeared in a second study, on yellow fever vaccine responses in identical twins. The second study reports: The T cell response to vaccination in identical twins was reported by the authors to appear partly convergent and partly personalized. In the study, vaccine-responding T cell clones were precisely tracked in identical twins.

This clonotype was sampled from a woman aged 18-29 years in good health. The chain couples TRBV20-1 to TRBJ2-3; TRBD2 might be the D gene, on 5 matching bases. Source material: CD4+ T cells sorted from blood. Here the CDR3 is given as CSKDSSTSTDTQYF. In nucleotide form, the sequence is TGCAGTAAGGACTCCAGTACTAGCACAGATACGCAGTATTTT.